The 18 T cell receptor beta chains reported below all come from one sample, sequenced in a study of identical twins. TCRdb ran MiXCR on the 5' RACE reads and lists one entry per CDR3 protein. The profile shows around 1.7 million distinct CDR3 sequences, 32% of them singletons. Sample: cord blood. These receptors came from a newborn girl in good health.

This clonotype was seen only a few times. The chain recombines TRBV25-1 with TRBJ2-3; possibly TRBD1 or TRBD2 for D (5 bases each). V was shortened by 6 bases and J by 0 bases, with 16 bases between the two germline ends. Germline-derived CDR1 and CDR2 are MGHDK and SYGVNS. This CDR3 has 16 amino acids. Here the CDR3 reads CASSETGTFSTDTQYF. CDR3 DNA sequence: TGTGCCAGCAGCGAGACCGGGACCTTCAGCACAGATACGCAGTATTTT.

V and J are TRBV6-6 and TRBJ1-6; D gene unclear. This CDR3 spans 14 amino acids. The germline V gene encodes CDR1 MNHNY and CDR2 SVGAGI (reference sequence). V was trimmed by 6 bases and J by 7 bases, leaving 13 bases between them. CDR3 protein: CASRPRPNNSPLHF. The CDR3 DNA reads as TGTGCCAGCAGACCCCGACCTAACAATTCACCCCTCCACTTT.

This chain links TRBV5-1 with TRBJ1-5; TRBD1 might be the D (6 bases). Germline V gives CDR1 SGHRS, CDR2 YFSETQ. With 3 bases removed from V and 0 bases from J, the gap between germline ends came to 13 bases. The CDR3 is 16 amino acids. The chain's CDR3 is CASSWGPRDSNQPQHF. The CDR3 nucleotides read TGCGCCAGCAGCTGGGGGCCCCGGGATAGCAATCAGCCCCAGCATTTT.

The chain has TRBV7-2 and TRBJ1-1, with 8 bases identical to TRBD1. This CDR3 contains 15 residues. Germline V lookup: CDR1 SGHTA, CDR2 FQGNSA. V dropped 1 base and J dropped 4; count of bases not matched to a gene: 5. The CDR3 DNA sequence: TGTGCCAGCAGCTTAGGCTCAGGGGGCCTCACTGAAGCTTTCTTT. Protein product: CASSLGSGGLTEAFF.

The chain employs TRBV20-1 and TRBJ2-1; 10 nucleotides line up with TRBD2. Germline-derived CDR1 and CDR2 are DFQATT and SNEGSKA (reference sequence). Trimming removed 0 bases from V and 6 bases from J; junction bases left unmatched: 5. The CDR3 sequence is 15 residues long. CDR3 DNA: TGCAGTGCTAGAGAGGGTAGCGGGAGGATCAATGAGCAGTTCTTC. Its translation: CSAREGSGRINEQFF.

The CDR3 loop is CASTGEAGQKLFF. As DNA, the CDR3 is TGTGCCAGCACAGGGGAAGCCGGTCAAAAACTGTTTTTT. The rearrangement links TRBV2 to TRBJ1-4, with D tentatively TRBD1 (6 bases). Germline V gene sequence: CDR1 SNHLY, CDR2 FYNNEI. V lost 7 bases to trimming and J lost 9 bases, with 15 bases between them. The CDR3 sequence is 13 residues long. Using reference TRBV2 and TRBJ1-4 for the parts outside the CDR3, the full variable domain is EPEVTQTPSHQVTQMGQEVILRCVPISNHLYFYWYRQILGQKVEFLVSFYNNEISEKSEIFDDQFSVERPDGSNFTLKIRSTKLEDSAMYFCASTGEAGQKLFFGSGTQLSVL.

This sequence joins TRBV2 and TRBJ2-1; 10 bases are a match to TRBD2. The germline V gene encodes CDR1 SNHLY and CDR2 FYNNEI. The CDR3 runs 15 residues. V lost 3 bases, J lost 7 bases, and 6 bases stayed unmatched. CDR3 loop: CASSEGLAGENEQFF. The CDR3 DNA reads as TGTGCCAGCAGTGAGGGGCTAGCGGGAGAAAATGAGCAGTTCTTC.

The chain couples TRBV6-6 to TRBJ2-7; 8 positions agree with TRBD1. Trimming took 5 bases from V and 0 from J; bases not matched to a gene: 6. CDR3 length equals 15 residues. Germline V lookup: CDR1 MNHNY, CDR2 SVGAGI (reference sequence). CDR3 in amino acids: CASSGDRLSSYEQYF. CDR3 DNA sequence: TGTGCCAGCAGTGGGGACAGGCTGAGCTCCTACGAGCAGTACTTC.

This rearrangement joins TRBV20-1 to TRBJ2-1; 7 bases are a match to TRBD2. Germline CDR1 and CDR2: DFQATT and SNEGSKA (reference sequence). Germline trimming cut 1 base from V and 4 bases from J; bases unmatched to any gene: 7. This CDR3 comprises 15 residues. Written as DNA, the CDR3 is TGCAGTGCTAGAGCCCCGGGACTAAGATACAATGAGCAGTTCTTC. Protein: CSARAPGLRYNEQFF.

A word on this clonotype: The germline gene is not matched at one end of the junction; a read error may be the cause. The chain employs TRBV27 and TRBJ2-7; 9 bases are a match to TRBD2. This CDR3 contains 13 residues. The germline gives CDR1 MNHEY, CDR2 SMNVEV (reference sequence). The CDR3 loop reads CASSLAGGYEQSF. In DNA, the CDR3 is TGTGCCAGCAGTTTAGCGGGAGGGTACGAGCAGTCCTTC.

This chain uses TRBV4-1 with TRBJ2-5; D may be TRBD1 (6 bases). This CDR3 has 14 amino acids. Trimming took off 1 base at V and 7 bases at J, with 13 bases between the two ends. Per the germline V gene, CDR1 is MGHRA and CDR2 is YSYEKL. CDR3 loop: CASSQVGQFGTQYF. The DNA of the CDR3 is TGCGCCAGCAGCCAAGTTGGACAGTTCGGGACCCAGTACTTC.

The chain recombines TRBV6-2 or TRBV6-3 with TRBJ2-3; 7 bases agree with TRBD1. This CDR3 comprises 13 residues. The junction had 7 bases not matched to a gene; V was cut back by 7 bases and J by 6 bases. Germline values: CDR1 MNHEY, CDR2 SVGEGT. In nucleotides, the CDR3 is TGTGCCAGCAACACAGGGGTTGTTGATACGCAGTATTTT. It is translated as CASNTGVVDTQYF.

The chain recombines TRBV7-9 with TRBJ2-5; unclear D gene. The V end lost 5 bases, the J end lost 5 bases, and 12 bases lay between the germline ends. Per germline, CDR1 SEHNR and CDR2 FQNEAQ (reference sequence). The CDR3 spans 13 residues. CDR3 amino acids: CASSVDGVETQYF. The DNA for the CDR3 is TGTGCCAGCAGCGTTGACGGAGTTGAGACCCAGTACTTC. The whole variable domain, filled in from reference TRBV7-9 and TRBJ2-5, reads DTGVSQNPRHKITKRGQNVTFRCDPISEHNRLYWYRQTLGQGPEFLTYFQNEAQLEKSRLLSDRFSAERPKGSFSTLEIQRTEQGDSAMYLCASSVDGVETQYFGPGTRLLVL.

This clonotype was found a few times. The rearrangement joins TRBV10-3 to TRBJ2-5, with D possibly being TRBD1 (5 bases). Germline CDR1 reads ENHRY; CDR2 reads SYGVKD. Trimming removed 5 bases at V and 11 bases at J, with 18 bases between. The CDR3 has 13 residues. Here the CDR3 reads CAISSQLDNEQYF. CDR3 in DNA: TGTGCCATCAGTTCGCAACTGGACAATGAGCAGTACTTC.

The chain combines TRBV18 with TRBJ2-1; TRBD1 might be the D (5 bases). The J call may be mistaken, given a closer DNA end match to TRBJ2-7. CDR3 length: 14 amino acids. Germline assignment: CDR1 KGHSH and CDR2 LQKENI. CDR3 residues: CASSPGPGWYEQYF. In DNA form, the CDR3 reads TGTGCCAGCTCACCAGGGCCAGGGTGGTATGAGCAGTACTTC.

CDR3 in amino acids: CASSLERKLFF. Here the CDR3 DNA reads TGTGCCAGCAGCTTAGAAAGAAAACTGTTTTTT. The chain carries TRBV11-2 and TRBJ1-4; unclear D gene. The CDR3 runs to 11 residues. The germline CDR1 and CDR2 sequences are SGHAT and FQNNGV. The ends were cut back, 0 bases at V and 10 bases at J, with 3 bases in the middle.

Notes on this clonotype: The germline gene is not matched at one end of the junction; a read error may be the cause. The chain joins TRBV4-1 to TRBJ1-4; 7 positions agree with TRBD1. The CDR3 is 14 amino acids. The germline V gene has CDR1 MGHRA and CDR2 YSYEKL. DNA for the CDR3: TGCGCCAGCAGCCAAGGACAGGGTTTTGAAAGACTGTTTTTT. The encoded protein is CASSQGQGFERLFF.

The chain uses TRBV24-1 and TRBJ1-2; 7 positions match TRBD1. V shed 4 bases and J 6 bases; nucleotides not matched to a gene: 10. This CDR3 comprises 15 residues. Germline values: CDR1 KGHDR, CDR2 SFDVKD. CDR3 nucleotides: TGTGCCACCAGTGACCCCGTACAGGGGAGAGATGGCTACACCTTC. Amino acid sequence: CATSDPVQGRDGYTF.